This T cell receptor (beta chain) originates from a study of blood T cell repertoires in COVID-19. Study information: Donors in the United States, Italy and Spain gave samples during acute or convalescent COVID-19. PBMCs, B-cell-depleted T cells, or T cells were the source of the cDNA or gDNA that made up the material.

The ends were cut back, 7 bases at V and 7 bases at J, with 22 bases in the middle. The CDR3 is made up of 15 amino acids. CDR1 is SGHTA and CDR2 is FQGNSA in the germline V gene. The method was immunoSEQ multiplex PCR; TCRdb's version includes in-frame clones alone and lacks a portion of them. The repertoire holds about 67,000 clones, with roughly nine tenths as singletons. The J gene is TRBJ1-1, the V gene TRBV7-2; D may be TRBD1 (6 bases). This TCR came from a man in his fifties or sixties with active COVID-19. The sequencing input was peripheral blood. The CDR3 sequence is CASTLQGYGQSEAFF. The CDR3 region has the DNA TGTGCCAGCACCCTACAGGGTTACGGACAGAGTGAAGCTTTCTTT.